One and the same sample provided the 20 T cell receptor beta chains below, sequenced in a study of control samples from healthy donors and cancer patients. Profiling relied on immunoSEQ multiplex PCR, and the TCRdb table lists in-frame clones only, not all of them. The sample shows about 150,000 clones, roughly 93% of them seen only once. The sample comprised blood. Receptors were obtained from a man younger than 35 in good health.

Notes on this clone: This CDR3 is also generated by other DNA sequences in the sample. The chain carries TRBV2 and TRBJ1-5; no definite D call. The CDR3 runs to 11 residues. The germline gives CDR1 SNHLY, CDR2 FYNNEI. Trimming removed 4 bases from V and 7 bases from J, with 5 bases in between. The CDR3 nucleotides are TGTGCCAGCAGTGTCGGCCAGCCCCAGCATTTT. As protein: CASSVGQPQHF.

V usage is TRBV19 and J usage is TRBJ1-1, with a possible D match to TRBD1 (5 bases). Germline V gene lookup returns CDR1 LNHDA and CDR2 SQIVND (reference sequence). Deletions cut 3 bases from V and 3 bases from J, with 17 bases between. This CDR3 has 16 amino acids. The CDR3 region is CASSMGGTRAHTEAFF. The CDR3 DNA is TGTGCCAGTAGTATGGGGGGAACTCGGGCCCACACTGAAGCTTTCTTT. The whole variable domain, filled in from reference TRBV19 and TRBJ1-1, reads DGGITQSPKYLFRKEGQNVTLSCEQNLNHDAMYWYRQDPGQGLRLIYYSQIVNDFQKGDIAEGYSVSREKKESFPLTVTSAQKNPTAFYLCASSMGGTRAHTEAFFGQGTRLTVV.

The CDR3 sequence is CASNPDTFNQPQHF. The DNA of the CDR3 is TGTGCCAGCAACCCTGACACCTTCAATCAGCCCCAGCATTTT. The chain joins TRBV28 to TRBJ1-5; the D is unclear. Trimming removed 7 bases from V and 3 bases from J, with 13 bases in between. The CDR3 sequence is 14 residues long. CDR1 and CDR2 from the germline V gene are MDHEN and SYDVKM.

V usage is TRBV12-3 or TRBV12-4 and J usage is TRBJ1-4; possibly TRBD1 for D (5 bases). V was cut by 6 bases and J by 16 bases, with 21 bases left in between. CDR3 length: 13 residues. The CDR3 DNA reads as TGTGCCAGCAGCCCCGACAGTCCCTACTTTCGGTTTTTT. Translating it yields CASSPDSPYFRFF.

This chain connects TRBV24-1 to TRBJ2-2; D remains unclear. The CDR3 has 13 amino acids. CDR1 and CDR2 (germline): KGHDR, SFDVKD. Trimming stripped 7 bases from V and 2 bases from J, with 7 bases between. The CDR3 bases are TGTGCCACCAGCCAGAGCAACACCGGGGAGCTGTTTTTT. Protein: CATSQSNTGELFF.

Comments on this clone: At one end the junction does not follow the germline gene, possibly because of a read error. The V call is TRBV4-1, the J call TRBJ1-2; D perhaps matches TRBD1 (5 bases). The CDR3 is made up of 12 amino acids. Germline values: CDR1 MGHRA, CDR2 YSYEKL. Here the CDR3 reads CASRQGAHGYTF. CDR3 nucleotide sequence: TGCGCCAGCAGGCAAGGGGCCCATGGCTACACCTTC.

The chain couples TRBV5-1 to TRBJ1-3, with D hard to call. The CDR3 consists of 14 residues. Germline loops: CDR1 SGHRS, CDR2 YFSETQ. The V end was cut by 4 bases, the J end by 2 bases, with 10 bases between. The CDR3 coding sequence is TGCGCCAGCAGCATGGACGGGACTGGAAACACCATATATTTT. Amino acids: CASSMDGTGNTIYF.

This chain links TRBV11-2 with TRBJ2-5; D might be TRBD2 (5 bases). CDR1 is SGHAT, CDR2 FQNNGV, per germline. V lost 5 bases, J lost 5 bases, and 12 bases lay in between. The CDR3 has 13 amino acids. In nucleotides, the CDR3 is TGTGCCAGCAGCGCAGCGGTAGGCGAGACCCAGTACTTC. Translation gives CASSAAVGETQYF.

The chain carries TRBV6-5 and TRBJ1-1; 8 bases are shared with TRBD1. Germline values: CDR1 MNHEY, CDR2 SVGAGI. This CDR3 has 14 amino acids. Unmatched junction bases numbered 7, after V lost 6 bases and J lost 4 bases. CDR3 DNA sequence: TGTGCCAGCAGCAAACAGGGGGGTACCACTGAAGCTTTCTTT. Its protein is CASSKQGGTTEAFF.

The chain is built from TRBV27 and TRBJ2-3; weak D call: TRBD2 (7 bases). From germline, CDR1 is MNHEY and CDR2 SMNVEV (reference sequence). The CDR3 covers 15 residues. With 7 bases removed from V and 0 bases from J, the gap between germline ends came to 14 bases. CDR3 sequence (DNA): TGTGCCAGCACCCCCGGGGGGCCCAGCACAGATACGCAGTATTTT. Translating it yields CASTPGGPSTDTQYF.

The chain links TRBV20-1 to TRBJ1-4; D possibly corresponds to TRBD1 (6 bases). This CDR3 contains 11 residues. In germline, CDR1 is DFQATT, CDR2 SNEGSKA (reference sequence). DNA of the CDR3: TGCGGATGGGGGCGAAATGAAAAACTGTTTTTT. This encodes CGWGRNEKLFF.

This chain connects TRBV10-3 to TRBJ1-1; maybe TRBD1 (5 bases). This CDR3 comprises 12 residues. CDR1 ENHRY and CDR2 SYGVKD come from the germline V gene. V lost 6 bases to trimming and J lost 8 bases, with 13 bases between them. CDR3: CAISGGTVEAFF. The CDR3, as DNA: TGTGCCATCAGCGGGGGGACTGTGGAAGCTTTCTTT.

This chain joins TRBV30 and TRBJ2-4; TRBD2 might be the D (5 bases). V was shortened by 2 bases and J by 2 bases, with 16 bases between the two germline ends. Germline V CDR1 and CDR2: GTSNPN, SVGIG (reference sequence). The CDR3 is 16 amino acids. Here the CDR3 DNA reads TGTGCCTGGAGTTCGGGTAGGGAGTGGACCAAAAACATTCAGTACTTC. Amino acids: CAWSSGREWTKNIQYF.

The chain combines TRBV30 with TRBJ2-5; D may be TRBD2 (6 bases). The germline V gene has CDR1 GTSNPN and CDR2 SVGIG (reference sequence). The CDR3 totals 14 residues. V lost 4 bases, J lost 1 base, and 13 bases lay in between. The CDR3 DNA reads as TGTGCCTGGAAAGAGCGGGTGATCCAAGAGACCCAGTACTTC. Translation gives CAWKERVIQETQYF.

The chain recombines TRBV11-2 with TRBJ2-2; 11 bases line up with TRBD2. The germline CDR1 and CDR2 sequences are SGHAT and FQNNGV. V shed 5 bases and J 7 bases; nucleotides not matched to a gene: 3. The CDR3 is made up of 14 amino acids. The CDR3 loop is CASSPGLAVGELFF. The CDR3 bases are TGTGCCAGCAGCCCGGGACTAGCGGTCGGGGAGCTGTTTTTT.

The V gene is TRBV6-6, the J gene TRBJ1-6; the D is unclear. CDR3 length: 14 amino acids. Germline CDR1 is MNHNY and CDR2 is SVGAGI (reference sequence). V gave up 0 bases and J gave up 8 bases, with 8 bases separating them. The CDR3 loop is CASSYSSSDSPLHF. As DNA, the CDR3 is TGTGCCAGCAGTTACTCGAGCAGTGATTCACCCCTCCACTTT.

The chain carries TRBV20-1 and TRBJ2-7; possibly TRBD1 or TRBD2 for D (5 bases each). The V and J ends lost 7 bases and 4 bases respectively, with 11 bases between them. Looked up from germline, CDR1 is DFQATT and CDR2 is SNEGSKA (reference sequence). The CDR3 covers 11 residues. The CDR3 bases are TGCAGTGTCCGGGGCCGGTACGAGCAGTACTTC. This translates into CSVRGRYEQYF.

The CDR3 protein is CATRANTEAFF. Here the CDR3 DNA reads TGTGCCACCAGAGCGAACACTGAAGCTTTCTTT. The V call is TRBV24-1, the J call TRBJ1-1; D not certain. The V gene lost 7 bases and the J gene lost 1 base, with 3 bases spanning the gap. From germline, CDR1 is KGHDR and CDR2 SFDVKD. CDR3 size: 11 residues.

The rearrangement links TRBV18 to TRBJ2-3, with a weak D call TRBD2 (5 bases). The CDR3 sequence is 17 residues long. Germline CDR1 and CDR2: KGHSH and LQKENI. Trimming stripped 1 base from V and 3 bases from J, with 17 bases between. The DNA for the CDR3 is TGTGCCAGCTCACCACTTGCTAGAGGGTCCGTAACAGATACGCAGTATTTT. This gives the protein CASSPLARGSVTDTQYF.

The V and J genes are TRBV7-9 and TRBJ2-7; perhaps D is TRBD1 or TRBD2 (5 bases each). CDR1 is SEHNR, CDR2 FQNEAQ, per germline (reference sequence). The CDR3 totals 16 residues. V was cut by 6 bases and J by 6 bases, with 24 bases left in between. This chain's CDR3 is CASSRLLGTPLREQYF. The CDR3 DNA reads as TGTGCCAGCAGTAGACTCCTGGGGACCCCTCTACGCGAGCAGTACTTC.